Each of the 24 T cell receptor beta chains below was sequenced from the same sample in a study of blood T cell repertoires in COVID-19. Profiling relied on immunoSEQ multiplex PCR, and the TCRdb table lists in-frame clones only, not all of them. The table shows a few hundred thousand clones, with 87% occurring only once. Material: peripheral blood. The receptors originated from a woman between 45 and 60 years old who had recovered from COVID-19.

V and J are TRBV28 and TRBJ1-2; 8 positions match TRBD1. This CDR3 is built from 15 residues. Germline V CDR1 and CDR2: MDHEN, SYDVKM. Germline trimming cut 7 bases from V and 4 bases from J; bases unmatched to any gene: 11. CDR3 sequence reads: CASKNQGTGSYGYTF. The CDR3 DNA is TGTGCCAGCAAAAACCAAGGGACAGGTTCCTATGGCTACACCTTC.

The V and J genes are TRBV9 and TRBJ2-5, with TRBD2 identical over 10 bases. The CDR3 is 15 amino acids. The junction had 7 bases not matched to a gene; V was cut back by 4 bases and J by 4 bases. Germline CDR1 reads SGDLS; CDR2 reads YYNGEE. This CDR3 reads CASSPRIAGGETQYF. CDR3 nucleotides: TGTGCCAGCAGCCCCCGGATAGCGGGGGGAGAGACCCAGTACTTC.

This rearrangement joins TRBV7-9 to TRBJ2-6; TRBD2 aligns across 7 bases. V shed 6 bases and J 1 base; nucleotides not matched to a gene: 6. Germline CDR1 reads SEHNR; CDR2 reads FQNEAQ (reference sequence). The CDR3 loop spans 16 amino acids. CDR3 in amino acids: CASRPTGGSGANVLTF. CDR3 in DNA: TGTGCCAGCAGGCCAACGGGGGGATCTGGGGCCAACGTCCTGACTTTC.

In this sample, this clone turned up once. CDR3 residues: CAIKRGPSDNEQFF. CDR3 in DNA: TGTGCCATCAAGAGGGGGCCGTCGGACAATGAGCAGTTCTTC. This rearrangement joins TRBV10-3 to TRBJ2-1, with 7 bases matching TRBD1. Trimming removed 7 bases from V and 5 bases from J; junction bases left unmatched: 8. Germline CDR1 and CDR2: ENHRY and SYGVKD. The CDR3 sequence is 14 residues long.

Concerning this clone itself: Other DNA sequences in this sample translate to the same CDR3. The V gene is TRBV7-2, the J gene TRBJ2-1; D is possibly TRBD2 (7 bases). Germline V CDR1 and CDR2: SGHTA, FQGNSA. Trimming took off 0 bases at V and 7 bases at J, with 13 bases between the two ends. The CDR3 is 15 residues long. The CDR3 DNA is TGTGCCAGCAGCTTAGCTTCGGGGGGCCTAAATGAGCAGTTCTTC. It translates to CASSLASGGLNEQFF.

This sequence joins TRBV28 and TRBJ2-7; TRBD1 matches at 9 bases. The CDR3 is made up of 13 amino acids. Germline V lookup: CDR1 MDHEN, CDR2 SYDVKM. V trimming: 9 bases; J trimming: 1 base; junction bases outside the gene matches: 4. The CDR3 coding sequence is TGTGCCAGTAGACAGGGGGTTTCCTACGAGCAGTACTTC. It encodes CASRQGVSYEQYF.

The chain carries TRBV3-1 (or the pseudogene TRBV3-2) and TRBJ1-1; D not resolved. Looked up from germline, CDR1 is LGHDT and CDR2 is YNNKEL (reference sequence). The CDR3 extends over 14 amino acids. Trimming took 5 bases from V and 1 from J, leaving 11 bases between them. Here the CDR3 reads CASSSRLRNTEAFF. The CDR3 bases are TGTGCCAGCAGCTCCCGACTGCGGAACACTGAAGCTTTCTTT.

Only a few counts were recorded for this clone. The rearrangement joins TRBV30 to TRBJ1-6; TRBD1 agrees at 10 bases. V gave up 0 bases and J gave up 9 bases; unmatched junction bases: 20. In germline, CDR1 is GTSNPN, CDR2 SVGIG (reference sequence). The CDR3 is 20 amino acids. The CDR3 bases are TGTGCCTGGAGTGTACGCCCGGGGACAGGGGTTCTGAATCATCGTTCACCCCTCCACTTT. It encodes CAWSVRPGTGVLNHRSPLHF.

The V call is TRBV18, the J call TRBJ2-7; 7 bases line up with TRBD2. The CDR3 totals 14 residues. From germline, CDR1 is KGHSH and CDR2 LQKENI. Losses at the gene ends were 3 bases for V and 2 bases for J; bases not matched to a gene: 4. CDR3 DNA sequence: TGTGCCAGCTCACCCTGGGGGGGTACCTACGAGCAGTACTTC. Protein sequence: CASSPWGGTYEQYF. The variable domain in full, with the rest retrieved from reference TRBV18 and TRBJ2-7, is NAGVMQNPRHLVRRRGQEARLRCSPMKGHSHVYWYRQLPEEGLKFMVYLQKENIIDESGMPKERFSAEFPKEGPSILRIQQVVRGDSAAYFCASSPWGGTYEQYFGPGTRLTVT.

As to this clone: One end of the junction varies from germline; a read error may be responsible. The CDR3 here is CATSRDPTGGSTIYF. CDR3 DNA sequence: TGTGCCACCAGCAGAGATCCGACAGGAGGAAGCACCATATATTTT. The V call is TRBV15, the J call TRBJ1-3; TRBD1 might be the D (6 bases). The CDR3 contains 15 residues. From germline, CDR1 is LNHNV and CDR2 YYDKDF (reference sequence).

The rearrangement joins TRBV5-6 to TRBJ2-3, with TRBD1 matching 7 bases. Germline V gene data show CDR1 as SGHDT and CDR2 as YYEEEE. Trimming cost V 1 base and J 6 bases; bases outside gene matches: 5. The CDR3 extends over 14 amino acids. CDR3: CASSLPMDRDTQYF. The CDR3 DNA reads TGTGCCAGCAGCTTGCCGATGGACAGGGATACGCAGTATTTT.

The chain links TRBV6-2 or TRBV6-3 to TRBJ2-1, with 15 bases lining up with TRBD2. This CDR3 contains 16 residues. Looked up from germline, CDR1 is MNHEY and CDR2 is SVGEGT. J gave up 8 bases and V 6 bases, and 8 bases lay outside the gene matches. The CDR3 sequence is CASSPPGTSGRYEQFF. The CDR3 DNA reads TGTGCCAGCAGCCCACCGGGGACTAGCGGGAGGTATGAGCAGTTCTTC.

V and J are TRBV12-3 or TRBV12-4 and TRBJ1-6, with D possibly TRBD1 on 5 matching bases. Trimming took 8 bases from V and 1 from J, leaving 6 bases between them. The CDR3 has 13 amino acids. CDR3 sequence: CASHRSYNSPLHF. CDR3 DNA: TGTGCCAGCCACAGGTCCTATAATTCACCCCTCCACTTT.

This clone has a single count. The chain links TRBV4-3 to TRBJ2-5, with a weak D call TRBD2 (6 bases). CDR1 and CDR2 from the germline V gene are LGHNA and YSLEER. The length of the CDR3 is 15 residues. Deletions cut 0 bases from V and 3 bases from J, with 11 bases between. CDR3 nucleotide sequence: TGCGCCAGCAGCCAAGATGGCGGCGGGGAAGAGACCCAGTACTTC. It is translated as CASSQDGGGEETQYF.

The chain employs TRBV5-5 and TRBJ2-1; 7 bases map to TRBD2. This CDR3 has 16 residues. J was trimmed by 1 base and V by 9 bases; bases with no gene match: 13. The germline V gene encodes CDR1 SGHKS and CDR2 YYEKEE (reference sequence). The CDR3 coding sequence is TGTGCCACCAAAAACCTCGGCGGGAGTTCCTACAATGAGCAGTTCTTC. The encoded protein is CATKNLGGSSYNEQFF.

This chain uses TRBV25-1 with TRBJ1-6, with 8 bases matching TRBD1. V was clipped by 2 bases and J by 8 bases; unmatched bases: 2. CDR3 length: 14 residues. CDR1 MGHDK and CDR2 SYGVNS come from the germline V gene. As DNA, the CDR3 is TGTGCCAGCAGTGAACCAGGGGGCCATTCACCCCTCCACTTT. Translating it yields CASSEPGGHSPLHF.

The chain recombines TRBV28 with TRBJ2-7; 14 bases fit TRBD2. V lost 5 bases and J lost 3; bases outside the gene matches: 3. CDR1 is MDHEN and CDR2 is SYDVKM in the germline V gene. The CDR3 sequence is 15 residues long. Written as DNA, the CDR3 is TGTGCCAGCAGTCTAGGACTAGCGGGAGGCTACGAGCAGTACTTC. Encoded protein: CASSLGLAGGYEQYF.

The chain joins TRBV18 to TRBJ2-3, with D unclear. The CDR3 runs to 14 residues. Germline V lookup: CDR1 KGHSH, CDR2 LQKENI. V lost 0 bases, J lost 2 bases, and 6 bases lay in between. The CDR3 region has the DNA TGTGCCAGCTCACCACCGGCCGACACAGATACGCAGTATTTT. Protein sequence: CASSPPADTDTQYF.

The genes are TRBV2 and TRBJ2-7; D is unresolved. Germline loops: CDR1 SNHLY, CDR2 FYNNEI. The V and J ends lost 4 bases and 3 bases respectively, with 7 bases between them. This CDR3 has 12 residues. The CDR3 DNA reads TGTGCCAGCAGTGTGAGTGACTACGAGCAGTACTTC. This translates into CASSVSDYEQYF.

This rearrangement joins TRBV6-6 to TRBJ2-7; tentatively, D is TRBD1 (5 bases). The V gene's germline CDR1 is MNHNY and CDR2 SVGAGI (reference sequence). V was shortened by 5 bases and J by 5 bases, with 19 bases between the two germline ends. The CDR3 totals 15 residues. The CDR3 loop is CASSEYGALQNEQYF. Here the CDR3 DNA reads TGTGCCAGCAGTGAGTATGGGGCGCTTCAAAACGAGCAGTACTTC.

This clone was found many times. This rearrangement joins TRBV12-3 or TRBV12-4 to TRBJ2-7; D possibly corresponds to TRBD2 (5 bases). The length of the CDR3 is 13 residues. V lost 5 bases and J lost 0, with 8 bases in between. CDR3 in amino acids: CASSRGPSYEQYF. As DNA, the CDR3 is TGTGCCAGCAGTAGAGGGCCCTCCTACGAGCAGTACTTC.

This clone was picked up one time. J is TRBJ2-7 and V is TRBV6-5; tentatively, D is TRBD1 (5 bases). The CDR3 covers 16 residues. Trimming cost V 0 bases and J 5 bases, with 17 bases left between them. Germline V gene lookup returns CDR1 MNHEY and CDR2 SVGAGI. CDR3 in amino acids: CASSYSTVRELHEQYF. The CDR3 DNA follows: TGTGCCAGCAGTTACTCGACGGTCAGGGAACTCCACGAGCAGTACTTC.

The rearrangement links TRBV28 to TRBJ2-7; 12 bases fit TRBD1. With V trimmed by 5 bases and J by 4 bases, 6 bases remained unmatched. The CDR3 is made up of 15 amino acids. The V gene's germline CDR1 is MDHEN and CDR2 SYDVKM. The CDR3 here is CASSLRDRGLYEQYF. The CDR3, as DNA: TGTGCCAGCAGTCTCCGGGACAGGGGGCTTTACGAGCAGTACTTC.

This chain connects TRBV7-2 to TRBJ2-3; no reliable D call. V shed 2 bases and J shed 4 bases, with 7 bases lying between them. The CDR3 has 13 residues. Germline CDR1 reads SGHTA; CDR2 reads FQGNSA. The chain's CDR3 is CASSLSTADTQYF. For the CDR3, the DNA is TGTGCCAGCAGCTTAAGCACGGCAGATACGCAGTATTTT.